One TCR beta chain is described in this entry. The clone's antigen remains unknown. No much larger clone exists at a distance of one base, and base qualities are not known. All of the isolated RNA was reverse transcribed with the High Capacity cDNA Reverse Transcription Kit, so expressed TCRB transcripts were sequenced. Naive, central memory and regulatory T cell samples underwent deep immunoSEQ sequencing, averaging around 3.9 million total reads per sample. After sorted cells were lysed in RLT buffer, RNA was extracted with DNase-treated RNeasy Micro or Mini kits, with the choice depending on cell number. Each cell subset was processed on its own to prevent cross-contamination, while patient and healthy donor samples were processed together. TCRB sequences were amplified from cDNA with the immunoSEQ multiplex PCR, producing 87-bp fragments spanning the CDR3 region. The amplicons were sequenced using the Illumina HiSeq platform. The original pipeline was this. PCR bias was computationally corrected using synthetic template baselines, reads within Hamming distance 2 were collapsed, and singletons that could not be merged were discarded. By aligning reads against IMGT, V, D and J genes, CDR3 length, and insertions or deletions at six rearrangement sites were assigned. Clonotype counts were normalized to sorted cell number within each subset before computing true diversity and Gini coefficients with the tcR R package. Repertoire sharing was quantified using the overlap coefficient calculated on TCRB nucleotide sequences. Out-of-frame TCRB sequences from naive cells were analyzed as a proxy for the pre-selection repertoire. Held by TCRdb, this immuneACCESS table contains in-frame sequences only and omits some clones. Under half of the omission traces to an unresolved V gene where checked; the cause of the rest is unknown. D and trimming were read from the DNA, whereas the V and J calls and clone size are those reported in that table. This sample holds approximately 150,000 clones; roughly 60% were observed only once. The top ten hold around 0.08% of the sample.

The sample belongs to a study of beta chain features in type 1 diabetes (dated by TCRdb to between 2017 and 2018). Broadly, across the study: No differences in mean age, gender distribution, total cell number or subset yield were found between patients and healthy donors. A total of around 110,000,000 sorted cells were examined across all samples, and RNA yield correlated strongly with the number of cells per subset. In the study, recently diagnosed type 1 diabetes patients and matched healthy donors were compared on the TCRB repertoires of their sorted circulating CD4+ T cell subsets. Naive and central memory subsets were obtained from all 30 or so donors, but regulatory and stem cell-like memory subsets were isolated from only 8 patients and roughly 8 healthy donors.

Summary of the overall study and its limitations: Naive, central memory and regulatory TCRB repertoires appeared to be more alike among patients than among healthy donors. Shorter templates might have been favored by PCR, but patient and control samples were amplified and corrected together, so both groups would have been affected equally by any skew. Because cDNA was sequenced instead of genomic DNA, highly expressing activated cells could be over-represented, though the groups showed no difference in activation or CD3 levels. At VDJ recombination sites, type 1 diabetes patients had fewer insertions and more deleted nucleotides, which implies abnormalities in thymic rearrangement. Because small numbers of individuals were included in the HLA sub-analyses, any influence of HLA type on TCRB rearrangement was left unresolved. Type 1 diabetes patients showed a moderate but significant shortening of TCRB CDR3 length in all four CD4+ subsets.

Each donor gave one peripheral blood draw, averaging roughly 120 mL, which was collected into heparinised tubes. Using a panel that included CD45RO, CCR7, CD25, CD127, CD95 and CD27, naive, central memory, regulatory and stem cell-like memory CD4+ T cells were sorted on a BD FACSAria II. Every sorted population had a purity above 95%. Right away, PBMCs were isolated by Lymphoprep density gradient centrifugation and were stained directly, with no culture step. So that batch effects would be minimized, each experiment stained and sorted samples in pairs, pairing one healthy donor with one patient. This receptor was identified in a man younger than 45 with type 1 diabetes. Sequenced input: naive CD4+ T cells from blood. The cell subset or site label here, explained by the study, means: true naive CD4+ T cells.

The nucleotide sequence is TGTGCCAGCAGACAAGGACAGGCGGCTGATTGGACCCAGTACTTC. This yields the protein CASRQGQAADWTQYF. The chain employs TRBV7-9 and TRBJ2-5, with TRBD1 matching 7 junction bases. According to the germline V gene (reference sequence), CDR1 reads SEHNR and CDR2 reads FQNEAQ. Germline trimming amounts to 6 bases on V and 7 bases on J, with 14 as the count of junction bases outside the gene matches. Taken from cysteine to phenylalanine, the CDR3 has 15 residues. Only the CDR3 DNA is retained, 45 bases long and in frame from the first base.